This T cell receptor (beta chain) emerged from a study of T cells in Graves' hyperthyroidism and ophthalmopathy. Across the study: Once the initial diagnosis was made, peripheral blood was obtained before any treatment. Findings of the study overall: Model-based prediction identified ophthalmopathy a median about 7 months prior to its onset.

V was pared by 3 bases and J by 0 bases, with 7 bases between. CDR1 is SGDLS, CDR2 YYNGEE, per germline. This CDR3 spans 14 amino acids. Amplified TCR beta CDR3 regions came from RNA transcripts. RT-PCR in the first round (using the HTBI primer set) targeted the TCR CDR3. TCRdb reprocessed the multiplex PCR reads with MiXCR, giving one entry per CDR3 protein. The sample has over 250,000 distinct CDR3 sequences; around 22% are singletons. With respect to this clonotype: Its antigen is unidentified.

The rearrangement joins TRBV9 to TRBJ1-5; D is undetermined. Source material: blood. The TCR originated in a young man with Graves' ophthalmopathy. The CDR3 spells CASSDGYSNQPQHF. In DNA, the CDR3 is TGTGCCAGCAGCGACGGATATAGCAATCAGCCCCAGCATTTT.